This TCR beta chain was sequenced during a study of T cell responses to AZD1222 COVID-19 vaccine. TCRdb's copy holds only in-frame clones and misses some; the assay was immunoSEQ multiplex PCR. The top ten clones hold 0.64% of a sample with 150,000 to 200,000 clones, roughly 94% of them seen once. In regard to this clone: Its antigen is as yet unknown.

This CDR3 spans 14 amino acids. The J segment lost 4 bases and the V segment lost 7 bases, leaving 8 bases of the junction unmatched. Germline V lookup: CDR1 MDHEN, CDR2 SYDVKM. Findings and limits, study-wide: White British donors predominated, females outnumbered males, and clonal diversity was possibly underestimated. Recipients of AZD1222 seropositive at baseline numbered only five or six.

The source of this sequence is an adult in good health. The material sequenced was peripheral blood, taken on day 0 of AZD1222 vaccination. This chain links TRBV28 with TRBJ2-3; 7 positions match TRBD2. The CDR3 coding sequence is TGTGCCAGCACGACGCGGGAGAAATCAGATACGCAGTATTTT. This codes for CASTTREKSDTQYF.